A selection of T cell receptor beta chains follows, all from one sample in a study of PD-L1 blockade in urothelial cancer. Generated by immunoSEQ multiplex PCR, the TCRdb table keeps only in-frame clones and is missing some. Found here are fewer than 55,000 clones, about four fifths of them singletons; the top ten hold around 3.1%. This material consisted of PBMCs, taken around atezolizumab (anti-PD-L1) treatment. Every receptor here comes from a man in his 70s with urothelial cancer. CDR3s include the opening cysteine and the closing phenylalanine or tryptophan. D genes are given only for firm matches. Clone size is shown for a subset of rows, as once, few, many or a class of expanded clone.

d_call j_call clone_size v_call cdr3_nt cdr3_aa
TRBD2 TRBJ2-3 NA TRBV28 TGTGCCAGCAGTTCCCGGGGGGGGGCAGATACGCAGTATTTT CASSSRGGADTQYF
TRBD2 TRBJ2-1 NA TRBV4-3 TGCGCCAGCAGCCAAGATCGGGAGGGACGGAGCTACAATGAGCAGTTCTTC CASSQDREGRSYNEQFF
TRBD2 TRBJ2-4 NA TRBV4-3 TGCGCCAGCAGCCATAGGGCTAGCGGGAGGGCGGGGAACATTCAGTACTTC CASSHRASGRAGNIQYF
NA TRBJ2-5 once TRBV18 TGTGCCAGCTCACCGGTACGGGGAGCGCAAGAGACCCAGTACTTC CASSPVRGAQETQYF
NA TRBJ1-5 NA TRBV28 TGTGCCATCCTCCCCCAGGGATCTAGCAATCAGCCCCAGCATTTT CAILPQGSSNQPQHF
NA TRBJ1-1 NA TRBV29-1 TGCAGCGTTGATTTTCAGATACATACGAACACTGAAGCTTTCTTT CSVDFQIHTNTEAFF
NA TRBJ2-2 NA TRBV18 TGTGCCAGCTCACCCTTTACCGACAGTAACACCGGGGAGCTGTTTTTT CASSPFTDSNTGELFF
NA TRBJ1-5 NA TRBV18 TGTGCCAGCTCACCACCGGGAGCAGGAGATCAGCCCCAGCATTTT CASSPPGAGDQPQHF
NA TRBJ2-5 NA TRBV4-2 TGTGCCAGCAGCCGACAAATCGACAGTGAACTTCAAGAGACCCAGTACTTC CASSRQIDSELQETQYF
TRBD2 TRBJ2-2 NA TRBV28 TGTGCCAGCCGCTCCGGGACTAGCGGGAGCGTGGGAACCGGGGAGCTGTTTTTT CASRSGTSGSVGTGELFF
TRBD1 TRBJ2-1 NA TRBV18 TGTGCCAGCTCACCGAGGGACAGGGGAGGCAATGAGCAGTTCTTC CASSPRDRGGNEQFF
TRBD1 TRBJ1-2 NA TRBV4-1 TGCGCCAGCAGCCACACCCCGGGACAGGGGGCGCGGGGGAATGGCTACACCTTC CASSHTPGQGARGNGYTF
TRBD2 TRBJ2-7 NA TRBV28 TGTGCCAGCAGTTTCTTCTCGGGAGGGCCTGGGGAGCAGTACTTC CASSFFSGGPGEQYF
NA TRBJ1-1 NA TRBV5-1 TGCGCCAGCAGCTTTAGTGGAATCGGGACTGAAGCTTTCTTT CASSFSGIGTEAFF
NA TRBJ1-5 NA TRBV2 TGTGCCAGCAGTGAAGCTAGGCAGGGCCCCCAGCATTTT CASSEARQGPQHF
NA TRBJ2-3 NA TRBV4-3 TGCGCCAGCAGCCAAGCTGGCGGGAACACAGATACGCAGTATTTT CASSQAGGNTDTQYF
NA TRBJ2-7 NA TRBV2 TGTGCCAGCTCGGACAGCTTACCCTACGAGCAGTACTTC CASSDSLPYEQYF
NA TRBJ1-6 NA TRBV5-8 TGTGCCAGCAGCTTGTACGGTATTAATTCACCCCTCCACTTT CASSLYGINSPLHF
NA TRBJ2-5 NA TRBV18 TGTGCCAGCTCACCTAAAGAGACCCAGTACTTC CASSPKETQYF
NA TRBJ2-5 NA TRBV18 TGTGCCAGCTCACTTGAACAGGTCCAAGAGACCCAGTACTTC CASSLEQVQETQYF
TRBD1 TRBJ1-2 NA TRBV18 TGTGCCAGCTCACAAAAGACAGGGGTGGACTATGGCTACACCTTC CASSQKTGVDYGYTF
NA TRBJ1-1 NA TRBV7-3 TGTGCCAGCAGCTCCGGGGGTGGGACCTATGGTGGCGGAGCTTTCTTT CASSSGGGTYGGGAFF
NA TRBJ2-3 NA TRBV25-1 TGTGCCAGCAGTGAGAGATACGCAGATACGCAGTATTTT CASSERYADTQYF
TRBD1 TRBJ2-5 NA TRBV5-8 TGTGCCAGCAGCTTGCAGGGGGTACCCTGGGAGACCCAGTACTTC CASSLQGVPWETQYF
NA TRBJ2-7 NA TRBV5-1 TGCGCCAGCAGCTTGGGTCTCTTTCCCTACGAGCAGTACTTC CASSLGLFPYEQYF
NA TRBJ2-4 NA TRBV28 TGTGCCAGCAGTTTTCCGGCGGTGGAGAAAAACATTCAGTACTTC CASSFPAVEKNIQYF
NA TRBJ1-2 NA TRBV7-2 TGTGCCGACGACCAGGGTGCTAACTATGGCTACACCTTC CADDQGANYGYTF
TRBD2 TRBJ2-2 once TRBV5-1 TGCGCCAGCACCCCCCTGGCTAGCGGGGGGGCCGGCGGGGAGCTGTTTTTT CASTPLASGGAGGELFF
TRBD1 TRBJ1-5 NA TRBV9 TGTGCCAGCAGCGGACAGGGGGTTGGTCAGCCCCAGCATTTT CASSGQGVGQPQHF
TRBD1 TRBJ1-2 NA TRBV9 TGTGCCAGCAGCGTGACAGGGGACTCTGGCTACACCTTC CASSVTGDSGYTF
NA TRBJ1-1 NA TRBV2 TGTGCCAGCATAGGGGGGGTGAACACTGAAGCTTTCTTT CASIGGVNTEAFF
NA TRBJ2-7 few TRBV28 TGTGCCAGCAGTTCTAACTACGAGCAGTACTTC CASSSNYEQYF
NA TRBJ2-5 once TRBV28 TGTGCCAGCAGTTTGATCAGATATTCAGAGACCCAGTACTTC CASSLIRYSETQYF